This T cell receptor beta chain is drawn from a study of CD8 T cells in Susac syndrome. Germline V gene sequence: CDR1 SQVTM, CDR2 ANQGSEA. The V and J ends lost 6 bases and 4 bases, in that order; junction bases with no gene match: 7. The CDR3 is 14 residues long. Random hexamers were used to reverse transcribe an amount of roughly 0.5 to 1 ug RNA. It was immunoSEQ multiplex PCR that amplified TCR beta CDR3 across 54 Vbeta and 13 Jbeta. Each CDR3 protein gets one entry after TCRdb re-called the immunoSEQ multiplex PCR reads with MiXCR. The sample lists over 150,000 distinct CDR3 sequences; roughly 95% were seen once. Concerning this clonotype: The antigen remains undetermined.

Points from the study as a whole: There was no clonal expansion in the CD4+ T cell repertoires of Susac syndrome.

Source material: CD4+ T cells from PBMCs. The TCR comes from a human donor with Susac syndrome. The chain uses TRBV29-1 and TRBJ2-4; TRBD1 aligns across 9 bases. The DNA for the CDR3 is TGCAGCGTCGGACCGGGACAGGGTAAAAACATTCAGTACTTC. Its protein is CSVGPGQGKNIQYF. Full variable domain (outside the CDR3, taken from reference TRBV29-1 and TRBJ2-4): SAVISQKPSRDICQRGTSLTIQCQVDSQVTMMFWYRQQPGQSLTLIATANQGSEATYESGFVIDKFPISRPNLTFSTLTVSNMSPEDSSIYLCSVGPGQGKNIQYFGAGTRLSVL.